Listed below are T cell receptor beta chains from one sample, sequenced in a study of blood T cell repertoires in COVID-19. Here immunoSEQ multiplex PCR was the method, and the copy in TCRdb shows in-frame clones only, minus some. The sample holds approximately 180,000 clones, 87% seen once. Sequences were obtained from peripheral blood. The receptors were sampled from a woman aged 70-85 years with COVID-19, enrolled during active disease. Both conserved end residues are trimmed from each CDR3.

v_call: TRBV19; j_call: TRBJ2-1; cdr3_aa: ASMGTGGPRGNEQF
v_call: TRBV18; j_call: TRBJ1-1; cdr3_aa: ASSPLEGLSEAF
v_call: TRBV11-3; j_call: TRBJ1-6; cdr3_aa: ASRLGTENSPLH
v_call: TRBV28; j_call: TRBJ2-1; cdr3_aa: ASSAPGSVTYNEQF
v_call: TRBV28; j_call: TRBJ1-5; cdr3_aa: ASFGQGPNQPQH
v_call: TRBV12-5; j_call: TRBJ2-3; cdr3_aa: ASGSGGVVDTQY
v_call: TRBV2; j_call: TRBJ2-5; cdr3_aa: ASSAGGGYGVQETQY
v_call: TRBV6-5; j_call: TRBJ2-7; cdr3_aa: ASRLAAYEQY
v_call: TRBV29-1; j_call: TRBJ2-1; cdr3_aa: SVVPDNEQF
v_call: TRBV6-5; j_call: TRBJ2-7; cdr3_aa: ASRARLAGAYEQY
v_call: TRBV19; j_call: TRBJ2-1; cdr3_aa: ASSRDSGPSSYNEQF
v_call: TRBV7-3; j_call: TRBJ2-7; cdr3_aa: ASSHGRDRGREQY
v_call: TRBV19; j_call: TRBJ1-1; cdr3_aa: ASSALTGVGNTEAF
v_call: TRBV5-1; j_call: TRBJ2-7; cdr3_aa: ASSLPSGESYEQY
v_call: TRBV9; j_call: TRBJ1-3; cdr3_aa: ASSVDSTGNTIY